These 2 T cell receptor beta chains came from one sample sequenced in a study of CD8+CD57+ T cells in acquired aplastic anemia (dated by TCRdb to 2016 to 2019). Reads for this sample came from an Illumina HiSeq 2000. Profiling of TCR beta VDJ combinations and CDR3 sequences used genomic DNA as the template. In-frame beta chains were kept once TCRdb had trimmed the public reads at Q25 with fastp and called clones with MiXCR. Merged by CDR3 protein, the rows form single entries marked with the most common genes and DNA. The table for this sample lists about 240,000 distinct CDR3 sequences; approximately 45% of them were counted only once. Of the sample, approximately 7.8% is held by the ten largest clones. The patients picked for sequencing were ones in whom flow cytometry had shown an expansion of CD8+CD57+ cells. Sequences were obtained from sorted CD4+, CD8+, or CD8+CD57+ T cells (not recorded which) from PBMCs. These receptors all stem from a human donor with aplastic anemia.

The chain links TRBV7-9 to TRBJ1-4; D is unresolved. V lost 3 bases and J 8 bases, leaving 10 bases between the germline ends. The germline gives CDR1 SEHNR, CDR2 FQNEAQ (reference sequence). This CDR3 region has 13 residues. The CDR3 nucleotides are TGTGCCAGCAGCTTCCAGACACAGGAAAAACTGTTTTTT. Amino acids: CASSFQTQEKLFF.

CDR3 coding DNA: TGTGCCAGCACCCACCCATCGGGACAGGCCTCCTACGAGCAGTACTTC. It yields the protein CASTHPSGQASYEQYF. The chain combines TRBV6-5 with TRBJ2-7; TRBD1 matches at 8 bases. Germline loops: CDR1 MNHEY, CDR2 SVGAGI. The CDR3 extends over 16 amino acids. The trim removed 7 bases at V and 0 bases at J, leaving 11 bases unmatched.